The clone carrying this T cell receptor (beta chain) was seen only a few times. Its specificity is unknown. Germline and junction disagree at one end, which may indicate a read error. The data originate from a study of blood T cells in healthy people across ages. Study conclusions and caveats: Donor CMV status, an unknown factor, possibly confounded changes in expanded clonotypes.

A sample-barcoded 5' primer and a J-beta primer mix were used in a second PCR of about 7 to 12 cycles. Every cDNA molecule bore a tag from a template-switch adaptor containing 12 random nucleotides. From each sample, at least 3 million paired-end reads containing CDR3 were obtained. TCRdb independently ran MiXCR on the 5' RACE reads; one entry per CDR3 protein. Among about 1.5 million distinct CDR3 sequences listed, under 55% were seen once. CDR1 and CDR2 (germline): SGHRS, YFSETQ. CDR3 length: 14 amino acids. Drawing of peripheral blood yielded 8.5 to 10 milliliters from each donor. The TCR originated in a woman aged 18 to 35 in good health. Sequencing was done on a sample of blood. The chain joins TRBV5-1 to TRBJ1-4, with D perhaps matching TRBD1 (5 bases). The CDR3, as DNA: TGCGCCAGCAGCTTCCGGGGGATCGGTGAAAAGCTGTTTTTT. It translates to CASSFRGIGEKLFF.